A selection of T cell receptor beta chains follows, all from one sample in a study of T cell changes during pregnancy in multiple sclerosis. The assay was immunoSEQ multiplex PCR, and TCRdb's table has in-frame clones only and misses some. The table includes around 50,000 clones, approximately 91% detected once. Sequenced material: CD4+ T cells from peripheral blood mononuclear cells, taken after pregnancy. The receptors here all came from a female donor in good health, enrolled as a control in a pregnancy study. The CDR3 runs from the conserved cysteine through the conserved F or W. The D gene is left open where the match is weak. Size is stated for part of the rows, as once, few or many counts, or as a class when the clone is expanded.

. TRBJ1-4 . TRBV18 CASSPSMEKLFF TGTGCCAGCTCACCATCAATGGAAAAACTGTTTTTT
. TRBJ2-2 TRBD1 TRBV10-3 CAISRGSTGEGPGELFF TGTGCCATCAGCAGAGGGTCTACAGGGGAAGGCCCCGGGGAGCTGTTTTTT
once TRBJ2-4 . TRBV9 CASSVGVGGRAKNIQYF TGTGCCAGCAGCGTAGGAGTCGGGGGTCGTGCCAAAAACATTCAGTACTTC
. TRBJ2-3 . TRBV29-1 CSVDPGEGDTQYF TGCAGCGTTGACCCAGGGGAGGGAGATACGCAGTATTTT
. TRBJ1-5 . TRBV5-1 CASSLGTLRDQPQHF TGCGCCAGCAGCTTAGGGACTCTCAGGGATCAGCCCCAGCATTTT
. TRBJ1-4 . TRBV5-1 CASRVEQQNEKLFF TGCGCCAGCAGGGTAGAACAGCAAAATGAAAAACTGTTTTTT
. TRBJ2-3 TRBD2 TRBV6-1 CASSLLGSGGDTQYF TGTGCCAGCAGCCTCCTGGGCAGCGGGGGAGATACGCAGTATTTT
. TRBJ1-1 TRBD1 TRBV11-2 CASSSTGEEAFF TGTGCCAGCAGCTCAACAGGGGAGGAAGCTTTCTTT
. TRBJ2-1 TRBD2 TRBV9 CASSLAGEGANEQFF TGTGCCAGCAGTCTAGCGGGAGAAGGGGCCAATGAGCAGTTCTTC
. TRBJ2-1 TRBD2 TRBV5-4 CASSLLAGGPTEQFF TGTGCCAGCAGCTTGCTAGCGGGAGGGCCTACCGAGCAGTTCTTC
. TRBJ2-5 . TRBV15 CATSRDQQQETQYF TGTGCCACCAGCAGAGATCAACAGCAAGAGACCCAGTACTTC
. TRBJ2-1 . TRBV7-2 CASSLERVLDNEQFF TGTGCCAGCAGCTTAGAGCGGGTTTTGGACAATGAGCAGTTCTTC
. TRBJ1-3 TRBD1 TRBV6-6 CASSSTGTGGNTIYF TGTGCCAGCAGTTCCACCGGGACAGGAGGAAACACCATATATTTT
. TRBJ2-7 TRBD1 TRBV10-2 CASSDTGTVSYEQYF TGCGCCAGCAGTGACACCGGGACAGTCTCCTACGAGCAGTACTTC
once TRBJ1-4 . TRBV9 CASSVDSYSTNEKLFF TGTGCCAGCAGCGTCGACAGCTACTCAACTAATGAAAAACTGTTTTTT
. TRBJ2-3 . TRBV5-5 CASSDRWGTDTQYF TGTGCCAGCAGCGACAGGTGGGGCACAGATACGCAGTATTTT
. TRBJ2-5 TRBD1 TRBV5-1 CASSFGTGGQETQYF TGCGCCAGCAGCTTCGGGACAGGGGGCCAAGAGACCCAGTACTTC
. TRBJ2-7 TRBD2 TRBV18 CASSPPSSGGYEQYF TGTGCCAGCTCACCACCGTCTAGCGGGGGGTACGAGCAGTACTTC
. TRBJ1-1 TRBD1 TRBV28 CASSFRAGGTEAFF TGTGCCAGCAGTTTTAGGGCAGGGGGAACTGAAGCTTTCTTT
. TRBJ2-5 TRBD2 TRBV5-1 CASSFSGGAETQYF TGCGCCAGCAGCTTCAGCGGGGGGGCGGAGACCCAGTACTTC
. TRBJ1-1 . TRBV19 CASSPGTRNTEAFF TGTGCCAGTAGTCCCGGGACAAGGAACACTGAAGCTTTCTTT
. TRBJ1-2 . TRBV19 CASSTLDSYGYTF TGTGCCAGTAGTACCCTGGACAGCTATGGCTACACCTTC
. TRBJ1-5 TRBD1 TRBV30 CACTPGQGNFQPQHF TGTGCCTGTACACCGGGACAGGGGAATTTTCAGCCCCAGCATTTT
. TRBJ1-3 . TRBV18 CASSPGGEDTIYF TGTGCCAGCTCACCTGGAGGAGAGGACACCATATATTTT
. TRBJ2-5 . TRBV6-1 CASRDRSFQETQYF TGTGCCAGCAGGGACAGAAGTTTCCAAGAGACCCAGTACTTC
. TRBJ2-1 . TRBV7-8 CASSRLRYEDEQFF TGTGCCAGCAGCCGTCTTAGGTACGAGGATGAGCAGTTCTTC
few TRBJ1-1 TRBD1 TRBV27 CASSSIPTGSEAFF TGTGCCAGCAGTTCGATCCCGACAGGGTCTGAAGCTTTCTTT
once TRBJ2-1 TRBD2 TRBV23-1 CASSQNRPSGRHEQFF TGCGCCAGCAGTCAAAATCGGCCTAGCGGGAGACATGAGCAGTTCTTC
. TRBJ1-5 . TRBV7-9 CASSLTTSFSNQPQHF TGTGCCAGCAGCTTGACAACAAGCTTCAGCAATCAGCCCCAGCATTTT
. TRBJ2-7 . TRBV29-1 CSVSTSLHEQYF TGCAGCGTTTCGACTTCCCTCCACGAGCAGTACTTC
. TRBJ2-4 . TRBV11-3 CASSFGGAKNIQYF TGTGCCAGCAGCTTTGGAGGGGCGAAAAACATTCAGTACTTC
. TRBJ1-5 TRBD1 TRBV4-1 CASSPDPTGGGSQHF TGCGCCAGCAGCCCAGATCCCACAGGGGGTGGTTCCCAGCATTTT
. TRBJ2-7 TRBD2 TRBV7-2 CASSLPTDGRSDDEQYF TGTGCCAGCAGCTTACCCACCGACGGGAGGTCCGACGACGAGCAGTACTTC
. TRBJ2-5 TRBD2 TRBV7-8 CASSARWAAGGQETQYF TGTGCCAGCAGCGCCCGTTGGGCAGCGGGGGGTCAAGAGACCCAGTACTTC
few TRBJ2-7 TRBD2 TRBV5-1 CASSWGGVQRGNYEQYF TGCGCCAGCAGCTGGGGAGGGGTCCAGCGGGGAAACTACGAGCAGTACTTC
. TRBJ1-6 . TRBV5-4 CASSLTGNSPLHF TGTGCCAGCAGCTTGACAGGGAATTCACCCCTCCACTTT
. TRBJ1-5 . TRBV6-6 CASSYGRGQPQHF TGTGCCAGCAGTTACGGCAGAGGCCAGCCCCAGCATTTT
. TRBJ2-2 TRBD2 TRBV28 CASSFFPTSGRGGELFF TGTGCCAGCAGTTTTTTCCCGACTAGCGGGCGAGGGGGGGAGCTGTTTTTT
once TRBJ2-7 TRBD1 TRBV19 CASSRGTGIGEQYF TGTGCCAGTTCTAGGGGGACAGGGATCGGCGAGCAGTACTTC
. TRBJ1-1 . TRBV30 CAWSYLVGLGNTEAFF TGTGCCTGGAGTTATTTGGTTGGACTGGGGAACACTGAAGCTTTCTTT
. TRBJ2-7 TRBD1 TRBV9 CASSLLADRVFVNEQYF TGTGCCAGCAGCCTCCTTGCGGACAGGGTTTTTGTCAACGAGCAGTACTTC